The 29 T cell receptor beta chains presented below share a single source sample, sequenced in a study of blood T cell repertoires in COVID-19. The repertoire was sequenced with immunoSEQ multiplex PCR; TCRdb's copy has only in-frame clones and lacks some. The table lists about 480,000 clones, about 88% of them singletons, with around 0.9% in the top ten. The sample taken for sequencing was peripheral blood. Source of these receptors: a man aged 18 to 29 with COVID-19, enrolled during active disease.

V usage is TRBV4-1 and J usage is TRBJ1-5; D is ambiguous. This CDR3 has 15 residues. V gave up 5 bases and J gave up 6 bases, with 17 bases separating them. Germline values: CDR1 MGHRA, CDR2 YSYEKL. This chain's CDR3 is CASSELPGSGQPQHF. CDR3 coding DNA: TGCGCCAGCAGCGAGTTACCAGGCTCAGGTCAGCCCCAGCATTTT.

The rearrangement uses TRBV15 and TRBJ1-2, with 7 positions matching TRBD1. The trim removed 3 bases at V and 7 bases at J, leaving 11 bases unmatched. The CDR3 sequence is 15 residues long. Germline V gives CDR1 LNHNV, CDR2 YYDKDF (reference sequence). The CDR3 spells CATSRGTVSSGGYTF. Written as DNA, the CDR3 is TGTGCCACCAGCAGGGGGACAGTTTCAAGTGGTGGCTACACCTTC.

The sample holds a few counts of this clone. The chain is built from TRBV13 and TRBJ1-2; no reliable D call. The germline gives CDR1 PRHDT, CDR2 FYEKMQ (reference sequence). The length of the CDR3 is 13 residues. V was clipped by 2 bases and J by 5 bases, with 9 bases between them. CDR3 amino acids: CASSLRRLYGYTF. CDR3 coding DNA: TGTGCCAGCAGCTTAAGAAGACTGTATGGCTACACCTTC.

V is TRBV12-3 or TRBV12-4 and J is TRBJ1-6; 9 bases agree with TRBD1. J gave up 7 bases and V 7 bases, and 2 bases lay outside the gene matches. CDR3 length: 13 amino acids. In DNA, the CDR3 is TGTGCCAGCACTGGACAGGGGAATTCACCCCTCCACTTT. This encodes CASTGQGNSPLHF.

The chain recombines TRBV4-1 with TRBJ2-1; possible D gene TRBD2, 6 bases. The ends were cut back, 6 bases at V and 8 bases at J, with 17 bases in the middle. Germline V gene lookup returns CDR1 MGHRA and CDR2 YSYEKL. The CDR3 covers 14 residues. DNA for the CDR3: TGCGCCAGCAGTCCCGCGGGACGTACCGATGAGCAGTTCTTC. Its protein product is CASSPAGRTDEQFF.

The chain is built from TRBV6-6 and TRBJ2-7, with 13 nucleotides matching TRBD2. The V gene end was trimmed by 5 bases and the J gene end by 2 bases; junction bases not matched to a gene: 6. This CDR3 comprises 16 residues. In germline, CDR1 is MNHNY, CDR2 SVGAGI (reference sequence). The CDR3 nucleotides read TGTGCCAGCAGTGGGGGACTAGCGGGGCCCGCCTACGAGCAGTACTTC. It is translated as CASSGGLAGPAYEQYF.

The genes are TRBV11-2 and TRBJ2-7, with TRBD2 as a possible D gene (6 bases). The CDR3 extends over 15 amino acids. Trimming took 5 bases from V and 0 from J, leaving 14 bases between them. The V gene's germline CDR1 is SGHAT and CDR2 FQNNGV. This chain's CDR3 is CASSPRGRSSYEQYF. The CDR3 region has the DNA TGTGCCAGCAGCCCGCGGGGACGGAGCTCCTACGAGCAGTACTTC.

This clone occurred once. This chain uses TRBV5-1 with TRBJ1-6; 8 positions match TRBD1. Germline V CDR1 and CDR2: SGHRS, YFSETQ. The J segment lost 10 bases and the V segment lost 0 bases, leaving 9 bases of the junction unmatched. This CDR3 is built from 16 residues. The CDR3 DNA reads TGCGCCAGCAGCTTGGTGATGACAGGGGAGGACTCACCCCTCCACTTT. Encoded protein: CASSLVMTGEDSPLHF.

This clone was found once. CDR3 in DNA: TGTGCCAGCCGGATTGGCGGGGACGCCTACGAGCAGTACTTC. This codes for CASRIGGDAYEQYF. This sequence joins TRBV13 and TRBJ2-7, with TRBD2 as a possible D gene (6 bases). The CDR3 consists of 14 residues. Trimming took 8 bases from V and 2 from J, leaving 16 bases between them. Germline V gene data show CDR1 as PRHDT and CDR2 as FYEKMQ (reference sequence).

In DNA form, the CDR3 reads TGTGCCAGCAGTTACCGCGGGGGTGGTGACTATGGCTACACCTTC. Translated, it gives CASSYRGGGDYGYTF. The genes are TRBV28 and TRBJ1-2; D might be TRBD1 (5 bases). The CDR3 contains 15 residues. The V and J ends lost 4 bases and 3 bases respectively, with 15 bases between them. Germline V lookup: CDR1 MDHEN, CDR2 SYDVKM.

The rearrangement joins TRBV3-1 (or the pseudogene TRBV3-2) to TRBJ2-3; no reliable D call. The CDR3 loop spans 16 amino acids. CDR1 LGHDT and CDR2 YNNKEL come from the germline V gene (reference sequence). V lost 0 bases, J lost 2 bases, and 12 bases lay in between. The CDR3 here is CASSQDPGPDTDTQYF. DNA of the CDR3: TGTGCCAGCAGCCAAGATCCAGGCCCCGACACAGATACGCAGTATTTT.

The gene calls are TRBV29-1 and TRBJ1-1; no clear D gene. CDR1 and CDR2 (germline): SQVTM, ANQGSEA. V was trimmed by 7 bases and J by 8 bases, leaving 14 bases between them. The CDR3 is made up of 11 amino acids. The CDR3 is CSGGDSGEAFF. DNA for the CDR3: TGCAGCGGTGGTGATTCGGGGGAAGCTTTCTTT.

The rearrangement links TRBV11-3 to TRBJ2-3; 13 positions agree with TRBD2. Germline-derived CDR1 and CDR2 are SGHNT and YENEEA. This CDR3 contains 17 residues. The V segment lost 4 bases and the J segment 0 bases; nucleotides outside the gene matches: 4. CDR3 nucleotides: TGTGCCAGCAGCTCCGGGACTAGCGGGGTTAGCACAGATACGCAGTATTTT. Translating gives CASSSGTSGVSTDTQYF. The entire variable domain, with the rest obtained from reference TRBV11-3 and TRBJ2-3, is as follows: EAGVVQSPRYKIIEKKQPVAFWCNPISGHNTLYWYLQNLGQGPELLIRYENEEAVDDSQLPKDRFSAERLKGVDSTLKIQPAELGDSAVYLCASSSGTSGVSTDTQYFGPGTRLTVL.

The chain uses TRBV5-1 and TRBJ2-1; 8 bases fit TRBD2. There are 15 residues in the CDR3. Trimming cost V 5 bases and J 3 bases; bases outside gene matches: 7. Per germline, CDR1 SGHRS and CDR2 YFSETQ. CDR3 sequence: CASRVTSGLYNEQFF. The CDR3 DNA reads as TGCGCCAGCAGGGTAACTAGCGGACTCTACAATGAGCAGTTCTTC.

V and J are TRBV19 and TRBJ2-3; TRBD1 might be the D (5 bases). Germline assignment: CDR1 LNHDA and CDR2 SQIVND (reference sequence). The CDR3 is 15 amino acids. V lost 3 bases and J lost 0, with 10 bases in between. The CDR3 sequence is CASSIRTTSTDTQYF. The CDR3 DNA follows: TGTGCCAGTAGTATCCGGACAACTAGCACAGATACGCAGTATTTT. The whole variable domain, filled in from reference TRBV19 and TRBJ2-3, reads DGGITQSPKYLFRKEGQNVTLSCEQNLNHDAMYWYRQDPGQGLRLIYYSQIVNDFQKGDIAEGYSVSREKKESFPLTVTSAQKNPTAFYLCASSIRTTSTDTQYFGPGTRLTVL.

The chain uses TRBV2 and TRBJ2-7, with 7 bases fitting TRBD2. In germline, CDR1 is SNHLY, CDR2 FYNNEI. V trimming: 7 bases; J trimming: 4 bases; junction bases outside the gene matches: 10. The CDR3 runs 14 residues. The CDR3 nucleotides read TGTGCCAGCAACCTGGGCGGGAGCAGGTACGAGCAGTACTTC. It codes for CASNLGGSRYEQYF.

The CDR3 DNA reads as TGTGCCAGCAGTCTCACTAGCGGGAGGCTCAACGAGCAGTACTTC. Encoded protein: CASSLTSGRLNEQYF. V and J are TRBV7-2 and TRBJ2-7, with 12 positions matching TRBD2. The CDR3 runs to 15 residues. Per germline, CDR1 SGHTA and CDR2 FQGNSA. Germline trimming cut 6 bases from V and 5 bases from J; bases unmatched to any gene: 8.

The genes are TRBV27 and TRBJ2-1; TRBD2 is a possible D gene (5 bases). Trimming removed 2 bases from V and 2 bases from J, with 10 bases in between. The germline V gene encodes CDR1 MNHEY and CDR2 SMNVEV (reference sequence). The CDR3 runs to 15 residues. CDR3 nucleotides: TGTGCCAGCAGTTTAGAAGCGGAGACCTACAATGAGCAGTTCTTC. It encodes CASSLEAETYNEQFF.

V is TRBV15 and J is TRBJ2-7, with D possibly matching TRBD2 (6 bases). Germline V lookup: CDR1 LNHNV, CDR2 YYDKDF (reference sequence). Trimming stripped 0 bases from V and 3 bases from J, with 12 bases between. CDR3 length: 15 residues. The CDR3 DNA reads as TGTGCCACCAGCAGAGAGGGGGGTCTTGTCTACGAGCAGTACTTC. This gives the protein CATSREGGLVYEQYF.

Only a few counts were recorded for this clone. This chain links TRBV9 with TRBJ1-2; TRBD1 agrees at 7 bases. Germline CDR1 is SGDLS and CDR2 is YYNGEE. The CDR3 sequence is 16 residues long. After removal of 4 bases from V and 1 base from J, the junction contained 10 bases not matched to a gene. In DNA form, the CDR3 reads TGTGCCAGCAGCAGACGGACAGGCCGGCGTAACTATGGCTACACCTTC. This codes for CASSRRTGRRNYGYTF.

The rearrangement joins TRBV3-1 (or the pseudogene TRBV3-2) to TRBJ1-2; D unresolved. The CDR3 runs to 13 residues. The germline V gene has CDR1 LGHDT and CDR2 YNNKEL (reference sequence). The V gene lost 4 bases and the J gene lost 4 bases, with 10 bases spanning the gap. In DNA form, the CDR3 reads TGTGCCAGCAGCCCCCGAGGGTCCTATGGCTACACCTTC. Protein product: CASSPRGSYGYTF.

V usage is TRBV19 and J usage is TRBJ2-2, with 7 bases lining up with TRBD2. CDR1 LNHDA and CDR2 SQIVND come from the germline V gene (reference sequence). V shed 3 bases, J shed 6 bases, and the junction held 4 bases outside the gene matches. The CDR3 loop spans 14 amino acids. The CDR3 DNA reads TGTGCCAGTAGTATGGGAGGGCAGCCCGGGGAGCTGTTTTTT. Protein: CASSMGGQPGELFF.

The rearrangement joins TRBV5-4 to TRBJ2-7; possible D gene TRBD2, 6 bases. This CDR3 spans 15 amino acids. Germline lookup yields CDR1 SGHNT and CDR2 YYREEE (reference sequence). The ends were cut back, 4 bases at V and 0 bases at J, with 14 bases in the middle. The CDR3 loop reads CASSPTRGTSYEQYF. The CDR3 DNA sequence: TGTGCCAGCAGCCCAACCCGGGGGACCTCCTACGAGCAGTACTTC.

Remarks on this clone: Other DNA sequences within the sample encode an identical CDR3. The chain is built from TRBV7-2 and TRBJ2-1, with D tentatively TRBD2 (6 bases). The CDR3 totals 15 residues. The V end was cut by 1 base, the J end by 2 bases, with 9 bases between. Germline values: CDR1 SGHTA, CDR2 FQGNSA. In DNA form, the CDR3 reads TGTGCCAGCAGCTTAGTCAGCGGGCCCTACAATGAGCAGTTCTTC. This gives the protein CASSLVSGPYNEQFF. The whole variable domain, filled in from reference TRBV7-2 and TRBJ2-1, reads GAGVSQSPSNKVTEKGKDVELRCDPISGHTALYWYRQSLGQGLEFLIYFQGNSAPDKSGLPSDRFSAERTGGSVSTLTIQRTQQEDSAVYLCASSLVSGPYNEQFFGPGTRLTVL.

The chain employs TRBV11-3 and TRBJ2-1; 15 bases match TRBD2. Germline-derived CDR1 and CDR2 are SGHNT and YENEEA. The J segment lost 10 bases and the V segment lost 1 base, leaving 17 bases of the junction unmatched. CDR3 size: 20 residues. The CDR3 nucleotides read TGTGCCAGCAGCTTAGTGTCGTTGGGACTAGCGGGAGGATCCACGGGAGAGCAGTTCTTC. Translating gives CASSLVSLGLAGGSTGEQFF.

This chain connects TRBV11-2 to TRBJ2-7; perhaps TRBD1 as D (8 bases). Germline V gene lookup returns CDR1 SGHAT and CDR2 FQNNGV. This CDR3 has 13 residues. Trimming shortened V by 5 bases and J by 7 bases, and 15 bases separated the two germline ends. CDR3 region: CASSPDREGEQYF. CDR3 coding DNA: TGTGCCAGCAGCCCGGACAGGGAGGGGGAGCAGTACTTC. The complete variable domain, with remaining parts taken from reference TRBV11-2 and TRBJ2-7, reads EAGVAQSPRYKIIEKRQSVAFWCNPISGHATLYWYQQILGQGPKLLIQFQNNGVVDDSQLPKDRFSAERLKGVDSTLKIQPAKLEDSAVYLCASSPDREGEQYFGPGTRLTVT.

The V and J genes are TRBV11-2 and TRBJ2-7; D may be TRBD2 (5 bases). The germline V gene has CDR1 SGHAT and CDR2 FQNNGV. The CDR3 totals 15 residues. The V end was cut by 6 bases, the J end by 4 bases, with 19 bases between. CDR3 nucleotides: TGTGCCAGCAGTACATTCGGGCTAGCTCCGTACGAGCAGTACTTC. This encodes CASSTFGLAPYEQYF.

V and J are TRBV5-1 and TRBJ2-2, with D possibly TRBD2 on 6 matching bases. CDR3 length: 17 amino acids. Germline CDR1 SGHRS, CDR2 YFSETQ. V was clipped by 0 bases and J by 7 bases, with 19 bases between them. CDR3 in amino acids: CASSLGSTALGSGELFF. The CDR3 bases are TGCGCCAGCAGCTTGGGGTCGACAGCCCTCGGGAGCGGGGAGCTGTTTTTT.

The chain is built from TRBV5-8 and TRBJ2-7; D unclear. This CDR3 has 12 residues. Trimming pared 0 bases from V and 4 bases from J, leaving 5 bases between. CDR1 SGHTS and CDR2 YDEGEE come from the germline V gene. CDR3 protein: CASSLVQYEQYF. Written as DNA, the CDR3 is TGTGCCAGCAGCTTGGTTCAGTACGAGCAGTACTTC.